This T cell receptor (beta chain) was recovered during a study of T cells in Graves' hyperthyroidism and ophthalmopathy. Overall study: Upon initial diagnosis and before any treatment, peripheral blood was collected.

Amplification yielded TCR beta CDR3 regions, with RNA transcripts as the source. In the first-round RT-PCR of the TCR CDR3, the HTBI primer set was used. A single record per CDR3 protein comes from TCRdb applying MiXCR to the multiplex PCR reads. The table lists fewer than 700,000 distinct CDR3 sequences, under 20% of them singletons. The study, taken as a whole, reports: Ophthalmopathy and stable hyperthyroidism were separated by a 13 V-J model.

Many counts were recorded for this clonotype. What it binds is unknown. V shed 5 bases, J shed 5 bases, and the junction held 3 bases outside the gene matches. CDR1 is MNHEY, CDR2 SVGEGT, per germline. The CDR3 is made up of 15 amino acids. The chain uses TRBV6-2 or TRBV6-3 and TRBJ2-4; 13 positions match TRBD2. This clonotype originated in a woman younger than 35 with Graves' ophthalmopathy. Sequencing used blood. CDR3 in DNA: TGTGCCAGCAGTCGCGGACTAGCGGGGGAAAACATTCAGTACTTC. It yields the protein CASSRGLAGENIQYF.